This entry lists 5 T cell receptor beta chains sequenced from one sample in a study of identifying expanded T cells in peripheral blood (dated by TCRdb to between 2018 and 2021). The library relied on the immunoSEQ multiplex PCR assay. Imported from immuneACCESS, the table was reduced by TCRdb to in-frame sequences with V and J called. These copies leave out some clones; in studies compared against another copy, an unresolved V gene accounts for under half, and the cause of the remainder is not known. The sample yields 97,000 or so clones; around 88% were counted once. Of the sample, roughly 13% falls within the top ten clones. The sequencing input was blood. Receptor source: a person aged 18-70 years in good health.

The CDR3 region is CASSPSGGFSYEQYF. DNA for the CDR3: TGTGCCAGCAGCCCTAGCGGGGGGTTCTCCTACGAGCAGTACTTC. The genes are TRBV11-2 and TRBJ2-7; 11 bases are a match to TRBD2. Per the germline V gene, CDR1 is SGHAT and CDR2 is FQNNGV. The trim removed 5 bases at V and 0 bases at J, leaving 3 bases unmatched. The CDR3 contains 15 residues.

The chain has TRBV6-4 and TRBJ2-3, with no clear D. This CDR3 comprises 13 residues. The V and J ends lost 2 bases and 3 bases respectively, with 6 bases between them. Germline V gives CDR1 MRHNA, CDR2 SNTAGT. In DNA form, the CDR3 reads TGTGCCAGCAGTGACAGGGTGACAGATACGCAGTATTTT. This translates into CASSDRVTDTQYF.

The count of this clone is one. This chain joins TRBV11-3 and TRBJ2-5; 10 bases are a match to TRBD2. The J segment lost 1 base and the V segment lost 1 base, leaving 0 bases of the junction unmatched. The CDR3 extends over 15 amino acids. In germline, CDR1 is SGHNT, CDR2 YENEEA. DNA for the CDR3: TGTGCCAGCAGCTTAGTAGCGGGGGGCCAAGAGACCCAGTACTTC. Its translation is CASSLVAGGQETQYF.

The J gene is TRBJ2-2, the V gene TRBV28; D remains unclear. Per germline, CDR1 MDHEN and CDR2 SYDVKM. The CDR3 length is 15 residues. The V and J ends lost 3 bases and 0 bases respectively, with 8 bases between them. The CDR3 reads CASSFAGANTGELFF. The CDR3 nucleotides read TGTGCCAGCAGTTTCGCTGGGGCGAACACCGGGGAGCTGTTTTTT.

This rearrangement joins TRBV29-1 to TRBJ1-2; D may be TRBD1 (5 bases). V was shortened by 5 bases and J by 2 bases, with 9 bases between the two germline ends. The CDR3 is 12 amino acids. Germline V gene data show CDR1 as SQVTM and CDR2 as ANQGSEA. CDR3 in amino acids: CSVSHRNYGYTF. The DNA of the CDR3 is TGCAGCGTTTCTCACAGGAACTATGGCTACACCTTC.